A selection of T cell receptor beta chains follows, all from one sample in a study of shared clonotypes between healthy human individuals. Here immunoSEQ multiplex PCR was the method, and the copy in TCRdb shows in-frame clones only, minus some. The repertoire holds around 2,000,000 clones, with about 95% as singletons. The sequenced sample was naive CD8+ T cells sorted from blood. The receptors stem from a man aged 18-30 years in good health. The CDR3 runs from the conserved cysteine through the conserved F or W. The order of the fields is V gene, J gene, clone size, D gene, CDR3 protein, CDR3 DNA. D genes are given only for firm matches. Expanded clones get a size class; other rows say once, few or many, or leave the size out.

V: TRBV10-2; J: TRBJ2-1; size: NA; D: TRBD2; CDR3: CASSEIAGGGRAYNEQFF; DNA: TGCGCCAGCAGTGAGATTGCGGGCGGCGGGAGGGCTTACAATGAGCAGTTCTTC
V: TRBV7-6; J: TRBJ2-5; size: NA; D: NA; CDR3: CASSLDGREEETQYF; DNA: TGTGCCAGCAGCTTAGACGGCCGGGAAGAAGAGACCCAGTACTTC
V: TRBV10-3; J: TRBJ2-1; size: NA; D: NA; CDR3: CAISELQDPYNEQFF; DNA: TGTGCCATCAGTGAGTTACAGGACCCCTACAATGAGCAGTTCTTC
V: TRBV5-4; J: TRBJ2-5; size: NA; D: NA; CDR3: CASSLEDQETQYF; DNA: TGTGCCAGCAGCTTAGAGGACCAAGAGACCCAGTACTTC
V: TRBV14; J: TRBJ1-3; size: once; D: NA; CDR3: CASSQERRYSGNTIYF; DNA: TGTGCCAGCAGCCAAGAAAGGAGGTACTCTGGAAACACCATATATTTT
V: TRBV19; J: TRBJ2-1; size: NA; D: NA; CDR3: CASSMDSYNEQFF; DNA: TGTGCCAGTAGTATGGACAGTTACAATGAGCAGTTCTTC
V: TRBV10-2; J: TRBJ1-1; size: NA; D: TRBD1; CDR3: CASGQGYTEAFF; DNA: TGCGCCAGTGGACAGGGGTACACTGAAGCTTTCTTT
V: TRBV4-3; J: TRBJ2-7; size: NA; D: TRBD2; CDR3: CASSQAFGGSTYEQYF; DNA: TGCGCCAGCAGCCAAGCTTTCGGCGGGAGTACTTACGAGCAGTACTTC
V: TRBV6-1; J: TRBJ2-7; size: NA; D: TRBD2; CDR3: CASSLAGSSYEQYF; DNA: TGTGCCAGCAGCCTAGCGGGAAGCTCCTACGAGCAGTACTTC
V: TRBV7-8; J: TRBJ2-3; size: NA; D: NA; CDR3: CASSYRDPNTDTQYF; DNA: TGTGCCAGCAGCTACCGGGACCCAAACACAGATACGCAGTATTTT
V: TRBV30; J: TRBJ2-1; size: NA; D: NA; CDR3: CAWSYSSYNEQFF; DNA: TGTGCCTGGAGTTATAGCTCCTACAATGAGCAGTTCTTC
V: TRBV27; J: TRBJ2-7; size: NA; D: TRBD1; CDR3: CASSEGTGDGYEQYF; DNA: TGTGCCAGCAGTGAGGGGACAGGGGATGGTTACGAGCAGTACTTC
V: TRBV5-5; J: TRBJ2-7; size: NA; D: NA; CDR3: CASFYFPGSDEQYF; DNA: TGTGCCAGCTTCTACTTCCCAGGGTCGGACGAGCAGTACTTC
V: TRBV13; J: TRBJ2-7; size: NA; D: TRBD2; CDR3: CASSLAGGSYEQYF; DNA: TGTGCCAGCAGCTTAGCGGGGGGATCGTACGAGCAGTACTTC
V: TRBV7-2; J: TRBJ2-5; size: once; D: NA; CDR3: CASSTRTSLWETQYF; DNA: TGTGCCAGCAGCACCCGGACATCCTTATGGGAGACCCAGTACTTC
V: TRBV6-5; J: TRBJ2-3; size: NA; D: NA; CDR3: CASSWVGSSTDTQYF; DNA: TGTGCCAGCAGTTGGGTTGGCTCTAGCACAGATACGCAGTATTTT
V: TRBV12-2; J: TRBJ2-1; size: once; D: NA; CDR3: CASRLVLGGDSGYNEQFF; DNA: TGTGCAAGTCGTTTAGTGCTAGGAGGGGACAGTGGCTACAATGAGCAGTTCTTC
V: TRBV12-5; J: TRBJ2-7; size: once; D: NA; CDR3: CASGLGESYEQYF; DNA: TGTGCTAGTGGTTTGGGGGAGTCCTACGAGCAGTACTTC
V: TRBV2; J: TRBJ2-7; size: NA; D: TRBD2; CDR3: CASSGGLATYEQYF; DNA: TGTGCCAGCAGCGGCGGACTAGCGACCTACGAGCAGTACTTC
V: TRBV11-2; J: TRBJ1-2; size: once; D: NA; CDR3: CASSSDGGEVFDGYTF; DNA: TGTGCCAGCAGCTCGGATGGGGGCGAGGTTTTTGATGGCTACACCTTC
V: TRBV19; J: TRBJ2-7; size: NA; D: TRBD1; CDR3: CASSVTGTGEIEQYF; DNA: TGTGCCAGTAGTGTTACCGGGACAGGGGAGATCGAGCAGTACTTC
V: TRBV13; J: TRBJ2-7; size: NA; D: NA; CDR3: CASSLWGSFEQYF; DNA: TGTGCCAGCAGCTTATGGGGCAGCTTTGAGCAGTACTTC
V: TRBV7-9; J: TRBJ2-1; size: NA; D: NA; CDR3: CASSLEVGDEQFF; DNA: TGTGCCAGCAGCTTAGAGGTTGGGGATGAGCAGTTCTTC
V: TRBV14; J: TRBJ2-7; size: NA; D: NA; CDR3: CASSPGTYSSYEQYF; DNA: TGTGCCAGCAGCCCAGGGACGTATAGCTCCTACGAGCAGTACTTC
V: TRBV5-4; J: TRBJ2-7; size: NA; D: NA; CDR3: CASSLVGGPYEQYF; DNA: TGTGCCAGCAGCTTGGTGGGGGGTCCCTACGAGCAGTACTTC
V: TRBV28; J: TRBJ2-1; size: NA; D: TRBD1; CDR3: CASSENIGTGAYNEQFF; DNA: TGTGCCAGCAGTGAAAACATCGGGACAGGGGCCTACAATGAGCAGTTCTTC
V: TRBV10-1; J: TRBJ2-7; size: NA; D: NA; CDR3: CASSPSLSYEQYF; DNA: TGCGCCAGCAGCCCGAGTCTCTCCTACGAGCAGTACTTC
V: TRBV28; J: TRBJ2-7; size: NA; D: TRBD1; CDR3: CASSSRTGAYEQYF; DNA: TGTGCCAGCAGTTCTCGGACAGGGGCCTACGAGCAGTACTTC
V: TRBV4-2; J: TRBJ1-1; size: NA; D: TRBD1; CDR3: CASSQLPTGPEAFF; DNA: TGTGCCAGCAGCCAGCTCCCGACAGGGCCAGAAGCTTTCTTT
V: TRBV7-8; J: TRBJ2-5; size: NA; D: NA; CDR3: CASSHPRQAPETQYF; DNA: TGTGCCAGCAGCCACCCGAGACAGGCCCCAGAGACCCAGTACTTC
V: TRBV5-6; J: TRBJ1-5; size: NA; D: NA; CDR3: CASSLGMGGQPQHF; DNA: TGTGCCAGCAGCTTGGGGATGGGGGGTCAGCCCCAGCATTTT
V: TRBV27; J: TRBJ2-1; size: NA; D: NA; CDR3: CASSLLGVVSYNEQFF; DNA: TGTGCCAGCAGTTTACTGGGGGTGGTTTCCTACAATGAGCAGTTCTTC
V: TRBV10-1; J: TRBJ1-3; size: NA; D: NA; CDR3: CASSLETDPSSGNTIYF; DNA: TGCGCCAGCAGTCTAGAGACAGACCCCAGCTCTGGAAACACCATATATTTT
V: TRBV5-6; J: TRBJ2-1; size: NA; D: NA; CDR3: CASSFTGNEQFF; DNA: TGTGCCAGCAGCTTCACGGGCAATGAGCAGTTCTTC
V: TRBV2; J: TRBJ1-5; size: NA; D: TRBD1; CDR3: CASSVQGGQPQHF; DNA: TGTGCCAGCAGTGTACAGGGGGGTCAGCCCCAGCATTTT
V: TRBV27; J: TRBJ2-1; size: NA; D: TRBD2; CDR3: CASSPTSGGINEQFF; DNA: TGTGCCAGCAGTCCTACTAGCGGGGGGATAAATGAGCAGTTCTTC
V: TRBV6-6; J: TRBJ2-7; size: NA; D: NA; CDR3: CASSYTRSSVGDEQYF; DNA: TGTGCCAGCAGTTACACCCGTTCTAGCGTTGGGGACGAGCAGTACTTC
V: TRBV6-5; J: TRBJ1-1; size: NA; D: NA; CDR3: CAVQGENTEAFF; DNA: TGTGCCGTACAGGGCGAAAACACTGAAGCTTTCTTT
V: TRBV29-1; J: TRBJ1-3; size: few; D: NA; CDR3: CSVFHDGYSGNTIYF; DNA: TGCAGCGTTTTTCATGACGGATACTCTGGAAACACCATATATTTT
V: TRBV9; J: TRBJ2-7; size: few; D: TRBD1; CDR3: CASSFGQGYEQYF; DNA: TGTGCCAGCAGCTTCGGACAGGGCTACGAGCAGTACTTC
V: TRBV9; J: TRBJ2-1; size: once; D: NA; CDR3: CASSLGVAGIYNEQFF; DNA: TGTGCCAGCAGCCTGGGGGTAGCCGGGATCTACAATGAGCAGTTCTTC
V: TRBV7-9; J: TRBJ1-2; size: NA; D: TRBD1; CDR3: CASSPTGGDYGYTF; DNA: TGTGCCAGCAGCCCAACAGGGGGCGACTATGGCTACACCTTC
V: TRBV14; J: TRBJ2-7; size: NA; D: TRBD2; CDR3: CASSQVGGEGAYEQYF; DNA: TGTGCCAGCAGCCAAGTGGGAGGGGAAGGGGCCTACGAGCAGTACTTC
V: TRBV28; J: TRBJ1-2; size: NA; D: TRBD1; CDR3: CASSSTRGLFWYGYTF; DNA: TGTGCCAGCAGCTCAACTAGGGGGCTCTTTTGGTATGGCTACACCTTC
V: TRBV6-5; J: TRBJ2-7; size: NA; D: NA; CDR3: CASSYPGEHSYEQYF; DNA: TGTGCCAGCAGTTACCCCGGGGAGCACTCCTACGAGCAGTACTTC
V: TRBV7-9; J: TRBJ2-5; size: NA; D: NA; CDR3: CASSPEIAVVQETQYF; DNA: TGTGCCAGCAGCCCCGAGATAGCGGTCGTCCAAGAGACCCAGTACTTC
V: TRBV2; J: TRBJ2-5; size: NA; D: TRBD2; CDR3: CASSVGGSRVETQYF; DNA: TGTGCCAGCAGTGTCGGGGGGAGCCGGGTGGAGACCCAGTACTTC
V: TRBV4-2; J: TRBJ2-7; size: NA; D: NA; CDR3: CASSQEIAGALNYEQYF; DNA: TGTGCCAGCAGCCAAGAGATCGCCGGGGCCCTAAATTACGAGCAGTACTTC
V: TRBV5-1; J: TRBJ2-1; size: once; D: NA; CDR3: CASSLARGTNNEQFF; DNA: TGCGCCAGCAGCTTGGCAAGGGGGACAAACAATGAGCAGTTCTTC
V: TRBV2; J: TRBJ2-7; size: NA; D: NA; CDR3: CASSEAQWTGNYEQYF; DNA: TGTGCCAGCAGTGAAGCCCAATGGACGGGAAACTACGAGCAGTACTTC
V: TRBV27; J: TRBJ2-7; size: NA; D: TRBD1; CDR3: CASSFVGTGDYEQYF; DNA: TGTGCCAGCAGTTTCGTTGGGACAGGGGATTACGAGCAGTACTTC
V: TRBV13; J: TRBJ2-2; size: NA; D: TRBD1; CDR3: CASSSDRDPGELFF; DNA: TGTGCCAGCAGCTCGGACAGGGACCCCGGGGAGCTGTTTTTT
V: TRBV9; J: TRBJ1-1; size: NA; D: NA; CDR3: CASSVEAEATEAFF; DNA: TGTGCCAGCAGCGTAGAGGCCGAGGCCACTGAAGCTTTCTTT
V: TRBV29-1; J: TRBJ1-3; size: NA; D: NA; CDR3: CSGLGVGGNTIYF; DNA: TGCAGCGGGTTGGGGGTTGGAGGAAACACCATATATTTT
V: TRBV28; J: TRBJ2-1; size: NA; D: NA; CDR3: CASSFPSRGINYNEQFF; DNA: TGTGCCAGCAGTTTTCCCTCAAGGGGCATCAACTACAATGAGCAGTTCTTC
V: TRBV7-7; J: TRBJ2-2; size: NA; D: TRBD1; CDR3: CASSHGTGVTGELFF; DNA: TGTGCTAGCAGCCACGGGACAGGGGTGACCGGGGAGCTGTTTTTT
V: TRBV4-1; J: TRBJ1-2; size: once; D: NA; CDR3: CASSPTWEQEQIYGYTF; DNA: TGCGCCAGCAGCCCCACTTGGGAACAGGAGCAAATCTATGGCTACACCTTC